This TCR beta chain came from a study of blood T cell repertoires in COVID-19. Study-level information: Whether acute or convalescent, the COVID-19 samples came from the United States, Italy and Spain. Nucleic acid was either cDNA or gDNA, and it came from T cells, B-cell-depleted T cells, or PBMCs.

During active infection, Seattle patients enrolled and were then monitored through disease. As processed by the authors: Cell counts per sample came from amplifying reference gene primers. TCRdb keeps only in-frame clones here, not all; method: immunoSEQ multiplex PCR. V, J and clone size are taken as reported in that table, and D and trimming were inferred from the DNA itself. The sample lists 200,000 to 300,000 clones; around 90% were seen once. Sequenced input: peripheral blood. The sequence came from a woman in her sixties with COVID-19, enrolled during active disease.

CDR3 residues: CASSLVTGEETQYF. CDR3 in DNA: TGCGCCAGCAGCTTGGTGACAGGGGAAGAGACCCAGTACTTC. V gene TRBV5-1 combines with J gene TRBJ2-5, with 8 bases fitting TRBD1. In germline, CDR1 is SGHRS, CDR2 YFSETQ. The CDR3 sequence is 14 residues long. With V trimmed by 0 bases and J by 3 bases, 1 base remained unmatched.